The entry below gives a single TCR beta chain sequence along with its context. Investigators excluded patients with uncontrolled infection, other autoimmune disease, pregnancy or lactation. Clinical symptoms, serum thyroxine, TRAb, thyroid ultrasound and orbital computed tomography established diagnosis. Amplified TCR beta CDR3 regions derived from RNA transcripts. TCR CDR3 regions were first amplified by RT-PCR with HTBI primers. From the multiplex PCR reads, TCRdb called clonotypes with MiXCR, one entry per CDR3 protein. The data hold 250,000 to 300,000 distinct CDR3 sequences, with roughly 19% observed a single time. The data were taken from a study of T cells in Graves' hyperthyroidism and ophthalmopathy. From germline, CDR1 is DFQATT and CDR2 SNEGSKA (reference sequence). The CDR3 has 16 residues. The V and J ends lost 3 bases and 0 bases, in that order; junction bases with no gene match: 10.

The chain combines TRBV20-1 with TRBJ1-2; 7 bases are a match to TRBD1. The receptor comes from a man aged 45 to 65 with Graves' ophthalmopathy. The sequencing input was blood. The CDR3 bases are TGCAGTGCTAGCGGGTCAGGGGGTAGAGCTAACTATGGCTACACCTTC. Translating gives CSASGSGGRANYGYTF.